Detailed here is one T cell receptor (beta chain). What it recognizes is unknown. Germline assignment: CDR1 SQVTM and CDR2 ANQGSEA. The CDR3 runs to 18 residues. J was trimmed by 0 bases and V by 5 bases; bases with no gene match: 15. The data were taken from a study of cytomegalovirus exposure and HLA in healthy donors. General study points: In a later analysis, V- and J-gene trimming of beta chains associated with a DCLRE1C missense variant, replicated independently.

Amplification used 60 Vbeta primers and 13 Jbeta primers. Libraries were prepared by immunoSEQ multiplex PCR; TCRdb keeps only in-frame clonotypes and omits some of them. The sample has approximately 290,000 clones; 80% are singletons. Healthy bone marrow donors made up the donor group. The sample was PBMCs. The sequence derives from a girl aged 2-10 years in good health and CMV-seronegative. The chain links TRBV29-1 to TRBJ2-3; 9 bases map to TRBD1. The CDR3 sequence: CSVSPYRGPIPSTDTQYF. The CDR3 DNA sequence: TGCAGCGTTAGCCCTTACAGGGGGCCAATTCCTAGCACAGATACGCAGTATTTT.